These 11 T cell receptor beta chains share one sample of origin, sequenced in a study of beta chain features in type 1 diabetes. Overall study results and limits: Across all four CD4+ subsets, people with type 1 diabetes showed modestly shorter TCRB CDR3s.

The authors reverse transcribed all of the isolated RNA, so sequencing captured expressed TCRB transcripts. The protocol was immunoSEQ multiplex PCR, while the TCRdb copy is restricted to in-frame clones and leaves out a portion. This table holds about 710,000 clones, more than 13% found once. No antigen has been assigned to these receptors. Sequencing was carried out using naive CD4+ T cells from blood. These receptors all come from a man younger than 35 with type 1 diabetes.

The gene calls are TRBV5-1 and TRBJ2-7; 9 nucleotides align to TRBD2. J gave up 5 bases and V 3 bases, and 18 bases lay outside the gene matches. The CDR3 contains 18 residues. The germline CDR1 and CDR2 sequences are SGHRS and YFSETQ. DNA of the CDR3: TGCGCCAGCAGCTCCCCCACGAGCGGGAGGAGCCTTTTCGACGAGCAGTACTTC. It yields the protein CASSSPTSGRSLFDEQYF. Full variable domain (remainder filled in from reference TRBV5-1 and TRBJ2-7): KAGVTQTPRYLIKTRGQQVTLSCSPISGHRSVSWYQQTPGQGLQFLFEYFSETQRNKGNFPGRFSGRQFSNSRSEMNVSTLELGDSALYLCASSSPTSGRSLFDEQYFGPGTRLTVT.

The CDR3 DNA sequence: TGCGCCAGCAGCTTGTACAGGGGGCGCGGAGAGACCCAGTACTTC. Amino acids: CASSLYRGRGETQYF. The V call is TRBV5-1, the J call TRBJ2-5, with TRBD1 matching 9 bases. The CDR3 is made up of 15 amino acids. V was clipped by 1 base and J by 4 bases; unmatched bases: 5. Germline-derived CDR1 and CDR2 are SGHRS and YFSETQ.

This clone was seen more than once but under ten times. CDR3 region: CASSYTLQGTGYSPLHF. DNA for the CDR3: TGTGCCAGCAGCTACACCCTACAAGGGACCGGGTATTCACCCCTCCACTTT. V and J are TRBV5-4 and TRBJ1-6; possibly TRBD1 for D (5 bases). The CDR3 runs to 17 residues. V lost 3 bases to trimming and J lost 8 bases, with 21 bases between them. Germline CDR1 is SGHNT and CDR2 is YYREEE (reference sequence).

J is TRBJ2-7 and V is TRBV5-6, with TRBD1 as a possible D gene (6 bases). Germline V gene sequence: CDR1 SGHDT, CDR2 YYEEEE. This CDR3 has 17 amino acids. V dropped 7 bases and J dropped 2 bases, with 25 bases sitting between them. The CDR3 is CASESQSWGLNPYEQYF. The CDR3 nucleotides are TGTGCCAGCGAGTCGCAGTCTTGGGGGCTCAATCCCTACGAGCAGTACTTC.

This clone occurred a few times. The chain has TRBV30 and TRBJ2-7; D is possibly TRBD1 (6 bases). V gave up 2 bases and J gave up 4 bases, with 15 bases separating them. Germline values: CDR1 GTSNPN, CDR2 SVGIG (reference sequence). The CDR3 spans 14 residues. The CDR3 coding sequence is TGTGCCTGGAGTCTACGGCAGGGGAGTTACGAGCAGTACTTC. Encoded protein: CAWSLRQGSYEQYF.

V usage is TRBV9 and J usage is TRBJ2-5; D might be TRBD2 (5 bases). V shed 0 bases and J shed 4 bases, with 10 bases lying between them. Germline V gene data show CDR1 as SGDLS and CDR2 as YYNGEE. The CDR3 spans 14 residues. The CDR3 sequence: CASSVDGGPETQYF. Here the CDR3 DNA reads TGTGCCAGCAGCGTAGACGGCGGGCCAGAGACCCAGTACTTC.

The chain couples TRBV7-3 to TRBJ2-5; TRBD1 might be the D (6 bases). Trimming removed 5 bases at V and 4 bases at J, with 11 bases between. Germline CDR1 and CDR2: SGHTA and FQGTGA. CDR3 length equals 13 residues. CDR3 DNA sequence: TGTGCCAGCAGCACACAGGGTCGAGAGACCCAGTACTTC. Its translation is CASSTQGRETQYF. Combining the CDR3 with reference TRBV7-3 and TRBJ2-5 gives the whole variable domain GAGVSQTPSNKVTEKGKYVELRCDPISGHTALYWYRQSLGQGPEFLIYFQGTGAADDSGLPNDRFFAVRPEGSVSTLKIQRTERGDSAVYLCASSTQGRETQYFGPGTRLLVL.

In this sample, this clone turned up a few times. The V and J genes are TRBV9 and TRBJ2-6, with D unresolved. Between the trimmed V and J ends, which lost 0 bases and 0 bases, there was a span of 13 bases. CDR3 length: 18 amino acids. CDR1 SGDLS and CDR2 YYNGEE come from the germline V gene. The CDR3 coding sequence is TGTGCCAGCAGCGTAGTGCCAGGTGGTGGCTCTGGGGCCAACGTCCTGACTTTC. It is translated as CASSVVPGGGSGANVLTF.

In the case of this clone: In the same sample, other DNA sequences code for this CDR3. In DNA, the CDR3 is TGTGCCAGCAGTGAACGGGATACGCAGTATTTT. Residues: CASSERDTQYF. The chain links TRBV2 to TRBJ2-3; no definite D call. Germline V gene sequence: CDR1 SNHLY, CDR2 FYNNEI. CDR3 length: 11 residues. The V end lost 2 bases, the J end lost 6 bases, and 3 bases lay between the germline ends.

This chain uses TRBV28 with TRBJ1-6, with unresolved D. V was pared by 11 bases and J by 7 bases, with 15 bases between. CDR1 MDHEN and CDR2 SYDVKM come from the germline V gene. CDR3 length: 13 residues. The CDR3 protein is CAGGEDMNSPLHF. The DNA of the CDR3 is TGTGCCGGTGGGGAGGATATGAATTCACCCCTCCACTTT.

This chain uses TRBV30 with TRBJ1-2; 7 nucleotides line up with TRBD1. The CDR3 extends over 13 amino acids. The ends lost 1 base at V and 5 bases at J; junction bases unmatched: 4. Germline CDR1 GTSNPN, CDR2 SVGIG (reference sequence). The DNA of the CDR3 is TGTGCCTGGAGTGGGGGACAGTTTTATGGCTACACCTTC. Translating gives CAWSGGQFYGYTF.